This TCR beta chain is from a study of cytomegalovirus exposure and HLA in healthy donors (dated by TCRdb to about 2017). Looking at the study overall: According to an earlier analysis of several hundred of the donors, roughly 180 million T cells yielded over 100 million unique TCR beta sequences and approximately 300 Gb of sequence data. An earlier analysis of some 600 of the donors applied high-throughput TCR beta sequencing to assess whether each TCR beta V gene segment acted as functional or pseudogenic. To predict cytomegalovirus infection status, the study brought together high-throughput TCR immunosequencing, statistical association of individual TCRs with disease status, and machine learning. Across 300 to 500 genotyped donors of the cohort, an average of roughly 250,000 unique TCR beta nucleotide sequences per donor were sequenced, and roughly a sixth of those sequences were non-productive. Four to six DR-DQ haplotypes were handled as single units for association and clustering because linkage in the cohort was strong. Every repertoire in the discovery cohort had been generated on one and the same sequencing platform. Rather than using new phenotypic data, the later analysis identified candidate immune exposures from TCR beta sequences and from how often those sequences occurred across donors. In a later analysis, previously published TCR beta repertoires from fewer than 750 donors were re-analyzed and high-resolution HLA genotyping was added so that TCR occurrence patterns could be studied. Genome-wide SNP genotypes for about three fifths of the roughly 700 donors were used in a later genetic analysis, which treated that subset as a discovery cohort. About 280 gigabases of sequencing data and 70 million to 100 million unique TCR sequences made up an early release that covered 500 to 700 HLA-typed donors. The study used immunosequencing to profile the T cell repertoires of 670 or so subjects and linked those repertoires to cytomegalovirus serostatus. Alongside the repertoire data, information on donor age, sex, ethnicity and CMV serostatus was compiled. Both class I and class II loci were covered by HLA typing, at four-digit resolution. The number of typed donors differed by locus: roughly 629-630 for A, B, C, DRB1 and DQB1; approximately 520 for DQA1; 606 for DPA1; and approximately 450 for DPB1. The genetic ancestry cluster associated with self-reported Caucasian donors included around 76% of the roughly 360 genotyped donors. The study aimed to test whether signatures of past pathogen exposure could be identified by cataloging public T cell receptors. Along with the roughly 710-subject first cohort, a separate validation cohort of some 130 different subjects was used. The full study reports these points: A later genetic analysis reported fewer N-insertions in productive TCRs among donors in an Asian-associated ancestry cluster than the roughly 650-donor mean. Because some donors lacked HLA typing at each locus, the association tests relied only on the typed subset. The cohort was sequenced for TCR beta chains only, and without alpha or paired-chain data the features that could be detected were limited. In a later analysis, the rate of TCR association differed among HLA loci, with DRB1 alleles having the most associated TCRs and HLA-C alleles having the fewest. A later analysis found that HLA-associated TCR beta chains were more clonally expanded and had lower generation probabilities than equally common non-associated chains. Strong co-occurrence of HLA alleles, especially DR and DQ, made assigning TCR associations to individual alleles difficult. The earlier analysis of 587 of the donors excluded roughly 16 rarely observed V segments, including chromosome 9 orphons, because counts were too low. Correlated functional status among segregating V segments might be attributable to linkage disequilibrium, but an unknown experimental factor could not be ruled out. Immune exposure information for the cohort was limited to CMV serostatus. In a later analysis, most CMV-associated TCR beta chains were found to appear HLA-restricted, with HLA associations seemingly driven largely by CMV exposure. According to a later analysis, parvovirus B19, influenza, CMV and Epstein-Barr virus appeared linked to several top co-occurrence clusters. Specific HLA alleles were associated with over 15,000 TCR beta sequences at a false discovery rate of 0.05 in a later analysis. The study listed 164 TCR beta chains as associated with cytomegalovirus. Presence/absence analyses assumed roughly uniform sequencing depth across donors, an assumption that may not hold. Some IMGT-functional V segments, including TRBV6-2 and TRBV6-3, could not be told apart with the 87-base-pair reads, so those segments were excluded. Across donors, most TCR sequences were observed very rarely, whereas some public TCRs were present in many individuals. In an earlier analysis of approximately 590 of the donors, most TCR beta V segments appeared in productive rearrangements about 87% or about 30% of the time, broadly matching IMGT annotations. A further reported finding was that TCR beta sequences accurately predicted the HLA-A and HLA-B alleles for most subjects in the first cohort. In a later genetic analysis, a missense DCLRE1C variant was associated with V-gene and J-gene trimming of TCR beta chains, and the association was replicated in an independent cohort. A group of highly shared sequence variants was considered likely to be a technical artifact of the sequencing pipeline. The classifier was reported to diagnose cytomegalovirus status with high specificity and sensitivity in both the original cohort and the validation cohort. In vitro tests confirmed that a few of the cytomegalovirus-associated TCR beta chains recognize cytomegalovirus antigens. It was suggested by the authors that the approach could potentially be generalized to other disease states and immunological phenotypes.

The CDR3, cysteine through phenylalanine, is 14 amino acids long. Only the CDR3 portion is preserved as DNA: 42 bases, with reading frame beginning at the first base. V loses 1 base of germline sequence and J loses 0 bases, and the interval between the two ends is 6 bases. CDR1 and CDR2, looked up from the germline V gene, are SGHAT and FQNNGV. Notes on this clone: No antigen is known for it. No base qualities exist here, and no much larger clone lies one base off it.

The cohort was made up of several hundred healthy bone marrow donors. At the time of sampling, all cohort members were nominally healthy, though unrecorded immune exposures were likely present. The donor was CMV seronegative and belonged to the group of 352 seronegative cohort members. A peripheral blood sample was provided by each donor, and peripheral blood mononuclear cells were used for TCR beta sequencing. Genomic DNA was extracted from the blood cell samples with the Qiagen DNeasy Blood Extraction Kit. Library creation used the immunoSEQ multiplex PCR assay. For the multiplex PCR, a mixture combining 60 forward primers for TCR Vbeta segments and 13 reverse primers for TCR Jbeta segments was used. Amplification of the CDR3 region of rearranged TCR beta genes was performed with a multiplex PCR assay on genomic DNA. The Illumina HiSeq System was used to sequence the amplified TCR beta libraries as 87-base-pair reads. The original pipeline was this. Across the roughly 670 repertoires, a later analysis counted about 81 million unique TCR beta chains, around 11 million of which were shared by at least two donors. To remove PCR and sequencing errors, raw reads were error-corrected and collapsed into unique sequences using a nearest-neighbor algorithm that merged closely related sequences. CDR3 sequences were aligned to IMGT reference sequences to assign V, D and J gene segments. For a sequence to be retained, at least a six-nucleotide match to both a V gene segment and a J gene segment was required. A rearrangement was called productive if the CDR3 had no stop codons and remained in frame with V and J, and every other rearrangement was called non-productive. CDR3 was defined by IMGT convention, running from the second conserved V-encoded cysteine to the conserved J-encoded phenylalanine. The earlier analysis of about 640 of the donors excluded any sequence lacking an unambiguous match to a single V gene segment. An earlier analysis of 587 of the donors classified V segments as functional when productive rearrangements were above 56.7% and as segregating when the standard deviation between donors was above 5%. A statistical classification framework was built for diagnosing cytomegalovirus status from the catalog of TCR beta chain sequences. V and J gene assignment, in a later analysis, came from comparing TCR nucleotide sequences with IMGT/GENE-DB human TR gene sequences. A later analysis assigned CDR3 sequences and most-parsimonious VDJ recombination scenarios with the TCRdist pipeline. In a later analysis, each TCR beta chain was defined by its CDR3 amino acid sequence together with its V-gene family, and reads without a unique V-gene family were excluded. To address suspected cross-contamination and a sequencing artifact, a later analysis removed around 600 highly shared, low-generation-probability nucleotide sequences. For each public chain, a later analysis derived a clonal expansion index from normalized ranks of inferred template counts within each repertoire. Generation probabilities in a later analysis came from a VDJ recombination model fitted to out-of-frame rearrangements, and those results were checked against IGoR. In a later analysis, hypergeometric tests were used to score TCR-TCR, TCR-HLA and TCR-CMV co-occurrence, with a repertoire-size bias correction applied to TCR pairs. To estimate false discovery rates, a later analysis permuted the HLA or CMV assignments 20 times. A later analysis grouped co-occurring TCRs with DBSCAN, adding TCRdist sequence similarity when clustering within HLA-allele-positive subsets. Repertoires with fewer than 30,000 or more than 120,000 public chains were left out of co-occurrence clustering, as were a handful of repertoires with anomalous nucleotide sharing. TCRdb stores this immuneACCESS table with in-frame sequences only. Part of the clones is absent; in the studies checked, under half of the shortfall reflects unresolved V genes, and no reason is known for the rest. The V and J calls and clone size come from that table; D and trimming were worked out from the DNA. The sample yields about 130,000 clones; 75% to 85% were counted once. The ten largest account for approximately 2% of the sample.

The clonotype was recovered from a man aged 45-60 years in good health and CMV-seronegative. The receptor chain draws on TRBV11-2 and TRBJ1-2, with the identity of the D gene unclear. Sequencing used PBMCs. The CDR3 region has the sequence CASSLGSTNYGYTF. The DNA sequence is TGTGCCAGCAGCTTAGGTAGTACTAACTATGGCTACACCTTC.